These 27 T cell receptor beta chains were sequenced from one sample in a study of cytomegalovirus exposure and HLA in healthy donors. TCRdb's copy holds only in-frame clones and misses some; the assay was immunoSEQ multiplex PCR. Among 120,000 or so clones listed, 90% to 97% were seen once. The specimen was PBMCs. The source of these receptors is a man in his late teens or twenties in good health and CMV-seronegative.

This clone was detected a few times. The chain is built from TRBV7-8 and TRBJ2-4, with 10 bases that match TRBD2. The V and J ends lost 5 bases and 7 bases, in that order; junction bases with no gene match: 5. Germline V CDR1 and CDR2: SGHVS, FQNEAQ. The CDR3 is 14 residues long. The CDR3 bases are TGTGCCAGCAGCCCAGGGACTAGCGAGAACATTCAGTACTTC. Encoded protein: CASSPGTSENIQYF.

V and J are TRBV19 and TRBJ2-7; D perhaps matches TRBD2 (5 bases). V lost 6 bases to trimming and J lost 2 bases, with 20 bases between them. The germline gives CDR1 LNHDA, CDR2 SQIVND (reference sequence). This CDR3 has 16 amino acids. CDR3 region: CASSMTTGYPTYEQYF. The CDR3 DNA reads TGTGCCAGTAGCATGACGACGGGATACCCCACCTACGAGCAGTACTTC.

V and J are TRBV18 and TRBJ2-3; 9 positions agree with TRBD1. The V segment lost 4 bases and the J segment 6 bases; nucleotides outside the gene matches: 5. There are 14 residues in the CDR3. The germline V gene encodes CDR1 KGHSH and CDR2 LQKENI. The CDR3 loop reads CASSRDRAADTQYF. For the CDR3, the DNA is TGTGCCAGCTCACGGGACAGGGCCGCGGATACGCAGTATTTT.

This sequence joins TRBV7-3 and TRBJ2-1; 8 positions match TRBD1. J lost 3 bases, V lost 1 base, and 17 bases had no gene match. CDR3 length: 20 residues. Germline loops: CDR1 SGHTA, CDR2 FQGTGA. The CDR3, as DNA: TGTGCCAGCAGCTTAAGAGGGGTTGGGCAGGGGGCCTCGATCTACAATGAGCAGTTCTTC. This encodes CASSLRGVGQGASIYNEQFF. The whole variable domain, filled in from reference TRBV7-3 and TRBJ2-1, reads GAGVSQTPSNKVTEKGKYVELRCDPISGHTALYWYRQSLGQGPEFLIYFQGTGAADDSGLPNDRFFAVRPEGSVSTLKIQRTERGDSAVYLCASSLRGVGQGASIYNEQFFGPGTRLTVL.

CDR3 sequence reads: CASSRSGTEETQYF. The DNA for the CDR3 is TGTGCCAGCAGCCGGTCCGGGACAGAAGAGACCCAGTACTTC. The V gene is TRBV7-3, the J gene TRBJ2-5; 7 bases are a match to TRBD1. This CDR3 has 14 residues. The trim removed 5 bases at V and 3 bases at J, leaving 6 bases unmatched. Germline CDR1 is SGHTA and CDR2 is FQGTGA. Supplemented by reference TRBV7-3 and TRBJ2-5, the full variable domain reads GAGVSQTPSNKVTEKGKYVELRCDPISGHTALYWYRQSLGQGPEFLIYFQGTGAADDSGLPNDRFFAVRPEGSVSTLKIQRTERGDSAVYLCASSRSGTEETQYFGPGTRLLVL.

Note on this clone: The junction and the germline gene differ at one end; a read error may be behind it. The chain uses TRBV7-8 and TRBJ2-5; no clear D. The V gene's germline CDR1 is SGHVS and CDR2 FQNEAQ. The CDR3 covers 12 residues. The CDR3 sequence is CASSALRGPHDF. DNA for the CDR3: TGTGCCAGCAGCGCTTTGAGAGGCCCCCACGACTTC.

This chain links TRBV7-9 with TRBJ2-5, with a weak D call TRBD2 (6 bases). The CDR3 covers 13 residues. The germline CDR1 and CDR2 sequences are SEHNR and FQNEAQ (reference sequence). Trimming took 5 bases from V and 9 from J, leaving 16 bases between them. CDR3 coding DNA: TGTGCCAGCAGCCCGCGGGACGGGTTGGCCCAGTACTTC. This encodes CASSPRDGLAQYF.

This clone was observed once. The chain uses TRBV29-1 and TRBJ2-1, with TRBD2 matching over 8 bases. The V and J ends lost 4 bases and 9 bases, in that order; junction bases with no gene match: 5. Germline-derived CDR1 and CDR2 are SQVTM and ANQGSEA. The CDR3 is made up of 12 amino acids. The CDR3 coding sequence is TGCAGCGTTGTGGCGGGAGGTTTTGAGCAGTTCTTC. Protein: CSVVAGGFEQFF.

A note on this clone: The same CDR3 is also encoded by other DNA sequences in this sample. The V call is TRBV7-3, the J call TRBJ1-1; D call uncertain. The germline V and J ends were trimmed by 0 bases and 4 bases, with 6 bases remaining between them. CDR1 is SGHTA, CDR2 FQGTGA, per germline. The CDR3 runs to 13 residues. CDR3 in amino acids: CASSLTLSTEAFF. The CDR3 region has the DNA TGTGCCAGCAGCTTAACTCTGAGCACTGAAGCTTTCTTT. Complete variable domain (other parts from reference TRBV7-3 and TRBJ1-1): GAGVSQTPSNKVTEKGKYVELRCDPISGHTALYWYRQSLGQGPEFLIYFQGTGAADDSGLPNDRFFAVRPEGSVSTLKIQRTERGDSAVYLCASSLTLSTEAFFGQGTRLTVV.

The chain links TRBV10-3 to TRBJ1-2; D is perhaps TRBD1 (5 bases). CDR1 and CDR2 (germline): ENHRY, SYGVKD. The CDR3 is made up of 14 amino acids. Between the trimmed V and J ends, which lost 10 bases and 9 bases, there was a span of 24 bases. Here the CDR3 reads CATTQHAGTGSYTF. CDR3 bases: TGTGCCACCACGCAGCATGCGGGGACTGGCAGCTACACCTTC.

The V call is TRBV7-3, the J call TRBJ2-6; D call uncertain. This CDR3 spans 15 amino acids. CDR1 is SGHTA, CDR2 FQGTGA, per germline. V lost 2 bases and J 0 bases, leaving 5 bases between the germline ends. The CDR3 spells CASSLSSSGANVLTF. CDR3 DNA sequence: TGTGCCAGCAGCTTATCGAGCTCTGGGGCCAACGTCCTGACTTTC.

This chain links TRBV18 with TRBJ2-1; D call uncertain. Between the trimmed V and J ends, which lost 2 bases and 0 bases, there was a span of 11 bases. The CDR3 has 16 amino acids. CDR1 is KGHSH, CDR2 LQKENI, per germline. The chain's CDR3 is CASSPELSISYNEQFF. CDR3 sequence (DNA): TGTGCCAGCTCACCAGAACTCTCTATCTCCTACAATGAGCAGTTCTTC.

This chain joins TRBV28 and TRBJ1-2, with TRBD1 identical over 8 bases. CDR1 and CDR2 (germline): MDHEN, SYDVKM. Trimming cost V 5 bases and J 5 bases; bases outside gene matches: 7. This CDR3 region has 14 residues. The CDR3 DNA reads TGTGCCAGCAGTAAGGACAGGGTGGGGTATGGCTACACCTTC. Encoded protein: CASSKDRVGYGYTF.

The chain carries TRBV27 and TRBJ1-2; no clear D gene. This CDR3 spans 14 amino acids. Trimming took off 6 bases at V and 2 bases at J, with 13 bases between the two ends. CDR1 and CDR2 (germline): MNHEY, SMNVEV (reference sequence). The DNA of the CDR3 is TGTGCCAGCAGACCATCAGGTTACAACTATGGCTACACCTTC. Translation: CASRPSGYNYGYTF.

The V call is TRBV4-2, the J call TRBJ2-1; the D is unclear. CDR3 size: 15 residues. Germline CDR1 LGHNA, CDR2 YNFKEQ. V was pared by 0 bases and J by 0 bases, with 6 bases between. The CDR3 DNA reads TGTGCCAGCAGCCAAGAGAGAACCTCCTACAATGAGCAGTTCTTC. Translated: CASSQERTSYNEQFF.

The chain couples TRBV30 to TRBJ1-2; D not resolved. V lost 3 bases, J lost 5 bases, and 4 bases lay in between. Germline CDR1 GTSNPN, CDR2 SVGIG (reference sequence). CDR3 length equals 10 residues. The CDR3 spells CAWSGYGYTF. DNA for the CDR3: TGTGCCTGGAGCGGGTATGGCTACACCTTC.

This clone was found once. The CDR3 DNA follows: TGTGCCAGCAGTTACTCGGGACGGGGGACAGATACGCAGTATTTT. It yields the protein CASSYSGRGTDTQYF. The chain employs TRBV6-5 and TRBJ2-3; tentative D call: TRBD2 (6 bases). Germline CDR1 and CDR2: MNHEY and SVGAGI. The ends were cut back, 0 bases at V and 3 bases at J, with 10 bases in the middle. This CDR3 region has 15 residues.

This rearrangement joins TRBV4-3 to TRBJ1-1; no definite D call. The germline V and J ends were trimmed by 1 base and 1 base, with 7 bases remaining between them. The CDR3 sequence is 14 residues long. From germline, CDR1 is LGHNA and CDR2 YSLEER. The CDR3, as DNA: TGCGCCAGCAGCCAAGGCGGCAGGAACACTGAAGCTTTCTTT. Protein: CASSQGGRNTEAFF.

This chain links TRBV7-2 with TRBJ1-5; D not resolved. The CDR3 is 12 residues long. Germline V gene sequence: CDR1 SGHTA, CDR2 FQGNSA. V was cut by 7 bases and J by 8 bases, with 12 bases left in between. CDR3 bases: TGTGCCAGCACCAAAATTCCAGAGCCCCAGCATTTT. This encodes CASTKIPEPQHF.

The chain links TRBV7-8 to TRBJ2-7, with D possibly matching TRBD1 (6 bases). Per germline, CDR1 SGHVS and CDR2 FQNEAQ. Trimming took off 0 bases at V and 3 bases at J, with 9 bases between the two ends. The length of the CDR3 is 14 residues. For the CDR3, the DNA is TGTGCCAGCAGCTTAGCGGTCAGGGGCTACGAGCAGTACTTC. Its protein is CASSLAVRGYEQYF.

Here the CDR3 reads CASSHLPGQGIENEQFF. CDR3 coding DNA: TGCGCCAGCAGCCATCTACCGGGACAGGGGATTGAAAATGAGCAGTTCTTC. The chain uses TRBV4-1 and TRBJ2-1; TRBD1 agrees at 10 bases. This CDR3 spans 17 amino acids. The germline CDR1 and CDR2 sequences are MGHRA and YSYEKL. With 3 bases clipped from V and 7 bases from J, the junction kept 12 bases outside the gene matches.

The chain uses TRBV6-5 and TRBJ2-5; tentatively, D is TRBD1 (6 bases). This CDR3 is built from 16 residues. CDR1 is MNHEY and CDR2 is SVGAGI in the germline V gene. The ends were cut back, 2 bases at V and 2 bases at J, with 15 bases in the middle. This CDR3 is CASSYAYRERQETQYF. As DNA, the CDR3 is TGTGCCAGCAGTTACGCGTACAGGGAACGGCAAGAGACCCAGTACTTC.

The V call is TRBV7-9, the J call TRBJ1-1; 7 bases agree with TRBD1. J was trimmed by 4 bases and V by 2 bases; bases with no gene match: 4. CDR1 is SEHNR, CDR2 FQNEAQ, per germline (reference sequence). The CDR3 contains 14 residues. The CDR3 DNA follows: TGTGCCAGCAGCTTATTAGGGGACAGCACTGAAGCTTTCTTT. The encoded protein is CASSLLGDSTEAFF.

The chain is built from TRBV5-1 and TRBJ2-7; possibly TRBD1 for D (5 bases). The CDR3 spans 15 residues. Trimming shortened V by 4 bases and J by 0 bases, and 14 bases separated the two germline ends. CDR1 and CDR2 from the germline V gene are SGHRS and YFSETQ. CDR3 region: CASSRVEDSSYEQYF. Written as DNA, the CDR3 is TGCGCCAGCAGCCGGGTAGAAGACAGCTCCTACGAGCAGTACTTC. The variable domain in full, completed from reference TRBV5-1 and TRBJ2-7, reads KAGVTQTPRYLIKTRGQQVTLSCSPISGHRSVSWYQQTPGQGLQFLFEYFSETQRNKGNFPGRFSGRQFSNSRSEMNVSTLELGDSALYLCASSRVEDSSYEQYFGPGTRLTVT.

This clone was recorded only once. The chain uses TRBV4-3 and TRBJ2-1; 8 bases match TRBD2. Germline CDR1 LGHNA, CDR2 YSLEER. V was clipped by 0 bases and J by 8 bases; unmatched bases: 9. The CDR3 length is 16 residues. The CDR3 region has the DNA TGCGCCAGCAGCCAAGATCGAATAGCGGGACACGATGAGCAGTTCTTC. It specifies CASSQDRIAGHDEQFF.

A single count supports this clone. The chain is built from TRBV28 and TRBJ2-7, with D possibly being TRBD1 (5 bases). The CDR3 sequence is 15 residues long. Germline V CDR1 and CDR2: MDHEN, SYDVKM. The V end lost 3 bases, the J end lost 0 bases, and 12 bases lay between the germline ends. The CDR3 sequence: CASSFFYDSSYEQYF. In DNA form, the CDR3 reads TGTGCCAGCAGTTTCTTCTACGACAGCTCCTACGAGCAGTACTTC.

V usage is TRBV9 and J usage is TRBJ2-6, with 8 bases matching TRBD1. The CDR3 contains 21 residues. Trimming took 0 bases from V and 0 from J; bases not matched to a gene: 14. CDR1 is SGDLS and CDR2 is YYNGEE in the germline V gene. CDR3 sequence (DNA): TGTGCCAGCAGCGTAGCCTCCAAAGTACAGGGGGTGATCTCTGGGGCCAACGTCCTGACTTTC. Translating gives CASSVASKVQGVISGANVLTF.